This TCR beta chain was observed in a study of T-cell memory formation after mild COVID-19. About the study: TCR clusters were largely donor specific.

Worth noting for this clonotype: Its target is unknown.

Trimming took 8 bases from V and 6 from J, leaving 15 bases between them. The V gene's germline CDR1 is MNHEY and CDR2 SMNVEV (reference sequence). The CDR3 runs 13 residues. TCRdb re-called the 5' RACE reads with MiXCR, one entry per CDR3 protein. This table holds over 150,000 distinct CDR3 sequences, 10% to 15% found once. Study-wide results and limits: The CD4+ clones that contracted clustered mainly within CM and EM, and the CD8+ clones concentrated in EMRA. Pre-infection memory showed some responding clones, and this suggested that cross-reactive memory joined. Second-wave clones reaching peak frequency on day 37 lacked confirmed SARS-CoV-2 specificity.

Sequences were obtained from PBMCs or a T cell subset sorted from them (not recorded which). This chain connects TRBV27 to TRBJ2-3; D gene unclear. This TCR was recovered from a man younger than 35 who had mild COVID-19 (a few samples of this study predate the infection). Cell type and time point are not known. CDR3 sequence (DNA): TGTGCCAGCGGCTCCCATTTGACGGATACGCAGTATTTT. Its translation: CASGSHLTDTQYF.